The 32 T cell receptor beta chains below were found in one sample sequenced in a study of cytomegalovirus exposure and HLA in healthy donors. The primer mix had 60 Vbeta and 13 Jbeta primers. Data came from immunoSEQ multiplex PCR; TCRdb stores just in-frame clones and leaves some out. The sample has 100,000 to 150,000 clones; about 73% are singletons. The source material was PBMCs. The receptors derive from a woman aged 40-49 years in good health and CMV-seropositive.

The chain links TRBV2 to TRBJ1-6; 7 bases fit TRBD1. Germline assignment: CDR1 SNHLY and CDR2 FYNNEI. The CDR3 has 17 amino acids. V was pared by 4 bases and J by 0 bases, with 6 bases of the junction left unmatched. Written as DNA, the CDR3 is TGTGCCAGCAGTGCTACAGGGGAAAGCTCCTATAATTCACCCCTCCACTTT. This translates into CASSATGESSYNSPLHF.

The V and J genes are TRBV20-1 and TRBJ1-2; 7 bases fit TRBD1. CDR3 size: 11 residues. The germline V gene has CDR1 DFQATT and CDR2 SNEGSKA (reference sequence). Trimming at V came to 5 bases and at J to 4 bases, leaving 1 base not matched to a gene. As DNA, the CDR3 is TGCAGTGCTTGGGACAGCTATGGCTACACCTTC. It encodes CSAWDSYGYTF.

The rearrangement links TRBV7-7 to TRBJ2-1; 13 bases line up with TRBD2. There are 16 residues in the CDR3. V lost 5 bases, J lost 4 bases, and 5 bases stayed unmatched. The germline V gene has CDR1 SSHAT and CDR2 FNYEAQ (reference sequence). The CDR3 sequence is CASSLRLAGGYNEQFF. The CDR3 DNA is TGTGCCAGCAGCCTCCGACTAGCGGGGGGATACAATGAGCAGTTCTTC. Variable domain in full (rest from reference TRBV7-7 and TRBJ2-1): GAGVSQSPRYKVTKRGQDVTLRCDPISSHATLYWYQQALGQGPEFLTYFNYEAQPDKSGLPSDRFSAERPEGSISTLTIQRTEQRDSAMYRCASSLRLAGGYNEQFFGPGTRLTVL.

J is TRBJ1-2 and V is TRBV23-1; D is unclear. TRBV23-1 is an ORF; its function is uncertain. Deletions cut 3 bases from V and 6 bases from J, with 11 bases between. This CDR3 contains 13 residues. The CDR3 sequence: CASSHPPPDGYTF. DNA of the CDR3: TGCGCCAGCAGTCACCCCCCCCCTGATGGCTACACCTTC.

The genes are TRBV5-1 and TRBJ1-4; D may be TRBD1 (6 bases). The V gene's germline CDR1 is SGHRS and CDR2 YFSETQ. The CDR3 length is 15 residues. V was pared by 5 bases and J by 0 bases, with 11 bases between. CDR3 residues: CASRTGQTTNEKLFF. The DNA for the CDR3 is TGCGCCAGCAGAACAGGACAGACAACTAATGAAAAACTGTTTTTT.

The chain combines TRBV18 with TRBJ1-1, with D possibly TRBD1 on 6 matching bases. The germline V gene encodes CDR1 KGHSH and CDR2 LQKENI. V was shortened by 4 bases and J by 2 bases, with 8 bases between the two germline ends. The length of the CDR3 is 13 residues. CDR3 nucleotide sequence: TGTGCCAGCTCACTAGGGGGAAACACTGAAGCTTTCTTT. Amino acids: CASSLGGNTEAFF.

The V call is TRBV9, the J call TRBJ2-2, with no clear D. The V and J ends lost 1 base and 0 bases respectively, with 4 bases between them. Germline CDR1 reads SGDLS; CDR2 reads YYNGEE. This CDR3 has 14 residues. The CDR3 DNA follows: TGTGCCAGCAGCGTAACATCGAACACCGGGGAGCTGTTTTTT. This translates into CASSVTSNTGELFF.

The CDR3 is CASSEAGYGEKLFF. The CDR3 DNA reads TGTGCCAGCAGTGAAGCTGGGTACGGGGAAAAACTGTTTTTT. The chain uses TRBV2 and TRBJ1-4; D is unresolved. Germline V gene lookup returns CDR1 SNHLY and CDR2 FYNNEI. The CDR3 is 14 amino acids. Trimming shortened V by 0 bases and J by 8 bases, and 10 bases separated the two germline ends.

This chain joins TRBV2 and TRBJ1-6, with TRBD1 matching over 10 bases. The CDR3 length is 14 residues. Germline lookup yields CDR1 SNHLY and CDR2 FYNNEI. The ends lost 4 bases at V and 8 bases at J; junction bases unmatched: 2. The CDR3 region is CASSGTGGYSPLHF. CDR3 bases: TGTGCCAGCAGTGGGACAGGGGGTTATTCACCCCTCCACTTT. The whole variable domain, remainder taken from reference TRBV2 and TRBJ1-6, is EPEVTQTPSHQVTQMGQEVILRCVPISNHLYFYWYRQILGQKVEFLVSFYNNEISEKSEIFDDQFSVERPDGSNFTLKIRSTKLEDSAMYFCASSGTGGYSPLHFGNGTRLTVT.

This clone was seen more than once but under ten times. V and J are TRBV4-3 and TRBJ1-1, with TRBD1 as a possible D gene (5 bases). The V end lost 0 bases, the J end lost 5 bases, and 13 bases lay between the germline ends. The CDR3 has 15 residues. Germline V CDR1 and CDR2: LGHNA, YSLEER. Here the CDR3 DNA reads TGCGCCAGCAGCCAAGACACGGGGGTAGGGACTGAAGCTTTCTTT. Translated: CASSQDTGVGTEAFF.

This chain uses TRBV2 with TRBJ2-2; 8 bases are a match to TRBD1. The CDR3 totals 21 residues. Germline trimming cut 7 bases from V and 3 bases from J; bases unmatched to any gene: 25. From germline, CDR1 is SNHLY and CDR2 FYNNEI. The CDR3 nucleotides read TGTGCCAGCATCCTAGATTGGTTTTGGACAGGGACCGGAACCTACACCGGGGAGCTGTTTTTT. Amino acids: CASILDWFWTGTGTYTGELFF.

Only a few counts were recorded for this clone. For the CDR3, the DNA is TGTGCCAGCAGCCACTCTAACAGGGGGAGGACTGAAGCTTTCTTT. It is translated as CASSHSNRGRTEAFF. The V call is TRBV9, the J call TRBJ1-1, with 8 bases that match TRBD1. V trimming: 4 bases; J trimming: 5 bases; junction bases outside the gene matches: 10. The CDR3 length is 15 residues. Per the germline V gene, CDR1 is SGDLS and CDR2 is YYNGEE.

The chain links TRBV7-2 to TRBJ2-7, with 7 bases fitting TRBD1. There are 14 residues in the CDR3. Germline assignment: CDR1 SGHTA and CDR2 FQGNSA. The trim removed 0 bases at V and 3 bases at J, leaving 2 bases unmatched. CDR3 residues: CASSLARDSYEQYF. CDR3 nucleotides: TGTGCCAGCAGCTTAGCTCGGGACAGCTACGAGCAGTACTTC.

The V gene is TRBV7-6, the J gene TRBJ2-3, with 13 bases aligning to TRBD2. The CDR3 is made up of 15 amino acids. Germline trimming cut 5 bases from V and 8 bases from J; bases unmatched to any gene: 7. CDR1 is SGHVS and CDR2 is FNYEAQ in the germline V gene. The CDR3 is CASSKLAGGPITQYF. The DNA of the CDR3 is TGTGCCAGCAGCAAACTAGCGGGGGGGCCCATTACGCAGTATTTT.

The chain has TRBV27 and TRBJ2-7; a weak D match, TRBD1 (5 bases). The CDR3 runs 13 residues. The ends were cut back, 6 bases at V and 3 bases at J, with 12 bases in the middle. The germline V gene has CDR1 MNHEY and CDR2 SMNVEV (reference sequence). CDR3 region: CASSQGRFYEQYF. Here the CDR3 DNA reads TGTGCCAGCAGCCAGGGTCGATTCTACGAGCAGTACTTC.

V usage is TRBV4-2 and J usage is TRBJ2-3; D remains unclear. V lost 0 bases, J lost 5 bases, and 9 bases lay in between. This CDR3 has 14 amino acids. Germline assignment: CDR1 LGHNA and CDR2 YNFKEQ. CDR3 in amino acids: CASSQEKTQDTQYF. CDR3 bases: TGTGCCAGCAGCCAAGAAAAGACTCAAGATACGCAGTATTTT.

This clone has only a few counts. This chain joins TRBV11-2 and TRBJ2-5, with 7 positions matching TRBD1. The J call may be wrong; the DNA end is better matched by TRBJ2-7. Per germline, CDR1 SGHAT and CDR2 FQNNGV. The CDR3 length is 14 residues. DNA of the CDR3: TGTGCCAGCAGCTCTCCCAGACAGGGCTTCGAGCAGTACTTC. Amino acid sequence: CASSSPRQGFEQYF.

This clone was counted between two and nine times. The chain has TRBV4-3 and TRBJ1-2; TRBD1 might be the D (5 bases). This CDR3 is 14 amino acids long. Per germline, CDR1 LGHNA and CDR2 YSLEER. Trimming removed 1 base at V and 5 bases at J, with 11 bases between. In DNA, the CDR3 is TGCGCCAGCAGCCAAGTCAACGGGGGGTATGGCTACACCTTC. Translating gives CASSQVNGGYGYTF.

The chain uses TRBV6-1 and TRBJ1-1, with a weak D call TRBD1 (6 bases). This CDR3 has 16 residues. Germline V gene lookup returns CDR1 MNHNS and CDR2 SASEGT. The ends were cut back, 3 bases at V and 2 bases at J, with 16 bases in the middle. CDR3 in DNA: TGTGCCAGCAGTGATCATCAGGGCAGGGGAAACACTGAAGCTTTCTTT. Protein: CASSDHQGRGNTEAFF.

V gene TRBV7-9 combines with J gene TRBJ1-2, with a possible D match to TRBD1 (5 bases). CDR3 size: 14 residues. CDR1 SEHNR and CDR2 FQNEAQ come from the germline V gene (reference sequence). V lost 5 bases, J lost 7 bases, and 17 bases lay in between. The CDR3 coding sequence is TGTGCCAGCAGCCCCGAACCGACCGGGGGTGGCTACACCTTC. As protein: CASSPEPTGGGYTF.

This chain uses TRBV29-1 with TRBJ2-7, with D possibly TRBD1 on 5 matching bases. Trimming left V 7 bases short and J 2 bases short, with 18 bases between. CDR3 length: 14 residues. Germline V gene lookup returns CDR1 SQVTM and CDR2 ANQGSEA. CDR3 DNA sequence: TGCAGCGCGATAGACAGTCGGAATGCCTACGAGCAGTACTTC. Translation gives CSAIDSRNAYEQYF.

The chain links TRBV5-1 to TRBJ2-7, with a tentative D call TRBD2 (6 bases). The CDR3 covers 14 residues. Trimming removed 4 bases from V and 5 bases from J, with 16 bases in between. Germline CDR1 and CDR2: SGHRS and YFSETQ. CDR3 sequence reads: CASSPRGSGHEQYF. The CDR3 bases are TGCGCCAGCAGCCCACGGGGGAGCGGGCACGAGCAGTACTTC.

CDR3 DNA: TGTGCCAGCAGCTTGTGGACAGGGGAATGGAACGAGCAGTACTTC. It codes for CASSLWTGEWNEQYF. The chain links TRBV7-8 to TRBJ2-7; 9 bases map to TRBD1. V was clipped by 3 bases and J by 5 bases; unmatched bases: 8. The V gene's germline CDR1 is SGHVS and CDR2 FQNEAQ. This CDR3 has 15 amino acids.

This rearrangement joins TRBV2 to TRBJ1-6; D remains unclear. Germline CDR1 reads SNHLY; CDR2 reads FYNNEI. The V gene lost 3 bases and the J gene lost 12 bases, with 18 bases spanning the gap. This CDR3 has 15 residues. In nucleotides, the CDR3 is TGTGCCAGCAGTGATACACGGGGATCCCTTAAACCCCTCCACTTT. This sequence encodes CASSDTRGSLKPLHF.

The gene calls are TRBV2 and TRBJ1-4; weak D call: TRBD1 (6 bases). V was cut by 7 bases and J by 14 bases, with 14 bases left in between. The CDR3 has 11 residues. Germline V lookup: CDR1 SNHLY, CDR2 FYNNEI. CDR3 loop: CASNYRTDLFF. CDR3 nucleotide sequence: TGTGCCAGCAATTACCGGACAGATCTGTTTTTT.

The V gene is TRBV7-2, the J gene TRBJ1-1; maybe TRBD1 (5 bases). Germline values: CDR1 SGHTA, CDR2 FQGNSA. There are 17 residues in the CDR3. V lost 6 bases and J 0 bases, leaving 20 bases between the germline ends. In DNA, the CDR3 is TGTGCCAGCAGTCCGCGGGACCCCACCACTCTGAACACTGAAGCTTTCTTT. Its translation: CASSPRDPTTLNTEAFF.

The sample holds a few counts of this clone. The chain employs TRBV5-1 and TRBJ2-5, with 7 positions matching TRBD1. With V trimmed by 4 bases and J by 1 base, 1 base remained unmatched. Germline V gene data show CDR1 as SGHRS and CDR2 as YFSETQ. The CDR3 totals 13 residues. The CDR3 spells CASSRDSQETQYF. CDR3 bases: TGCGCCAGCAGCCGGGACAGCCAAGAGACCCAGTACTTC.

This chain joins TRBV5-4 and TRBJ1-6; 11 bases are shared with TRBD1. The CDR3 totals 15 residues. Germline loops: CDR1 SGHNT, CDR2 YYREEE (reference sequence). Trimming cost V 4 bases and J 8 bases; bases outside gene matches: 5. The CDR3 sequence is CASSGRDRGDSPLHF. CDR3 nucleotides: TGTGCCAGCAGCGGGAGGGACAGGGGGGATTCACCCCTCCACTTT.

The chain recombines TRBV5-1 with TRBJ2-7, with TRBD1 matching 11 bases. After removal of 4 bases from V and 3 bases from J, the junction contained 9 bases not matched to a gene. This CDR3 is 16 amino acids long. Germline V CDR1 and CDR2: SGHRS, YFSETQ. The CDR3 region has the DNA TGCGCCAGCAGCACGTCTCCGGGACAGGGGGGCTACGAGCAGTACTTC. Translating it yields CASSTSPGQGGYEQYF. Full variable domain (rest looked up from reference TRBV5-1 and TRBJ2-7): KAGVTQTPRYLIKTRGQQVTLSCSPISGHRSVSWYQQTPGQGLQFLFEYFSETQRNKGNFPGRFSGRQFSNSRSEMNVSTLELGDSALYLCASSTSPGQGGYEQYFGPGTRLTVT.

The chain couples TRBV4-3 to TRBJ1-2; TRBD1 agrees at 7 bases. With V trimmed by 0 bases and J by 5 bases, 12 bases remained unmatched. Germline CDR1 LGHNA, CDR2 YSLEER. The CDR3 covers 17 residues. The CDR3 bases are TGCGCCAGCAGCCAAGATTTCAGTTCCCAGGGGGGATATGGCTACACCTTC. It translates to CASSQDFSSQGGYGYTF.

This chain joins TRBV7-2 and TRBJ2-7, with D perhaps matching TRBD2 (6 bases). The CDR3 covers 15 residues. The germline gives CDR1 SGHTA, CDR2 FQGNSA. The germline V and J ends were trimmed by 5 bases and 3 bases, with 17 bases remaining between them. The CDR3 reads CASSVDWRGFYEQYF. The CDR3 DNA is TGTGCCAGCAGCGTTGACTGGCGGGGTTTCTACGAGCAGTACTTC.

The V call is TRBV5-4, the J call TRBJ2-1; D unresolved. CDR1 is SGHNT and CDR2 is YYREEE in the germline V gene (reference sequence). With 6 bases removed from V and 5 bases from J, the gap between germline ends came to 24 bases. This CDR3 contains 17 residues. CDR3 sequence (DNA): TGTGCCAGCACCTCCCTCGGGTACCTCCGACTTGACAATGAGCAGTTCTTC. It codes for CASTSLGYLRLDNEQFF.